This T cell receptor beta chain stems from a study of post-analysis software for immune sequencing data. Prepared TCR beta cDNA libraries contained unique molecular identifiers. TCRdb called the PCR reads again in MiXCR, with one record for every CDR3 protein. This repertoire shows fewer than 900,000 distinct CDR3 sequences, about 43% found once; its top ten account for 4.9%. The source material was blood. The clonotype comes from a girl aged 5 to 17 with multiple sclerosis.

CDR3 amino acids: CASSQPLAKNIQYF. The CDR3 nucleotides read TGTGCCAGCAGCCAGCCTTTAGCCAAAAACATTCAGTACTTC. The rearrangement uses TRBV7-9 and TRBJ2-4; the D is unclear. The CDR3 contains 14 residues. Trimming shortened V by 5 bases and J by 0 bases, and 8 bases separated the two germline ends. Per the germline V gene, CDR1 is SEHNR and CDR2 is FQNEAQ (reference sequence).